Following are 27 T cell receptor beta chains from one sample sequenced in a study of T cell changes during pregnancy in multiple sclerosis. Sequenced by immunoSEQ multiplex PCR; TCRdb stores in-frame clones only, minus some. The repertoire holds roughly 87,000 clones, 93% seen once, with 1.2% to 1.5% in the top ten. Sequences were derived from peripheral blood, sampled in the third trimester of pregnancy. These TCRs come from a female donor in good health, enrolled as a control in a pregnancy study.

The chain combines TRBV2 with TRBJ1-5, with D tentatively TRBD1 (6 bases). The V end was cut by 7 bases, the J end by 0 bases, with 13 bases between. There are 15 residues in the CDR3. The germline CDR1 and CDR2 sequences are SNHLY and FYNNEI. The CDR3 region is CASTMTGYSNQPQHF. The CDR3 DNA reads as TGTGCCAGCACCATGACAGGTTATAGCAATCAGCCCCAGCATTTT.

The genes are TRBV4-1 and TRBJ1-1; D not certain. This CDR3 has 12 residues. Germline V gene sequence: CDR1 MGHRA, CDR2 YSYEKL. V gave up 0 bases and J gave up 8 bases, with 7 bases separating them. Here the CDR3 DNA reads TGCGCCAGCAGCCAAGACCCAGGAGAAGCTTTCTTT. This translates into CASSQDPGEAFF.

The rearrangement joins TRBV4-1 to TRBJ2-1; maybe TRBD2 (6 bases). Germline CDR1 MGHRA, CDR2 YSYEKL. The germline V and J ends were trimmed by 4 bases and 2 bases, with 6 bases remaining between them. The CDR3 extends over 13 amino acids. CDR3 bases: TGCGCCAGCAGCCGGGAGGCCTACAATGAGCAGTTCTTC. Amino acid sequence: CASSREAYNEQFF.

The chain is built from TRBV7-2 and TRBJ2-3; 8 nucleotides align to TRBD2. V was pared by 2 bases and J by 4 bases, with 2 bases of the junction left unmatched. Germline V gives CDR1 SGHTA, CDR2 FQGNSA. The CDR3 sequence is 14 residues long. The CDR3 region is CASSLSGRADTQYF. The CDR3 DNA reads TGTGCCAGCAGCTTATCCGGGAGGGCAGATACGCAGTATTTT.

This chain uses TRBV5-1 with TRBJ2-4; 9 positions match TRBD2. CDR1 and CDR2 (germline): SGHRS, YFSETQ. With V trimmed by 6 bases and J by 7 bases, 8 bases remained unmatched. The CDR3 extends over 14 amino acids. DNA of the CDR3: TGCGCCAGCAATAGCGGGAGCCCTGGGAACATTCAGTACTTC. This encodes CASNSGSPGNIQYF.

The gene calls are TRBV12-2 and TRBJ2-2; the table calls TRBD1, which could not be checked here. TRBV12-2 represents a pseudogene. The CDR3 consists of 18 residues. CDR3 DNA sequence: TGTGCAAGTCGCTTAGCGCCTGGGGACAGGGGACACACCGGGGAGCTGTTTTTT. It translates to CASRLAPGDRGHTGELFF.

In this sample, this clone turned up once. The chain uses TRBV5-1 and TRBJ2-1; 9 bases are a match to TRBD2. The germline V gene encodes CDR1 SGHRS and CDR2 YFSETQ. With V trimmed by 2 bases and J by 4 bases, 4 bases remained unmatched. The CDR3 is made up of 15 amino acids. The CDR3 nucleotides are TGCGCCAGCAGCTTTATAGCGGGGGATTACAATGAGCAGTTCTTC. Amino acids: CASSFIAGDYNEQFF.

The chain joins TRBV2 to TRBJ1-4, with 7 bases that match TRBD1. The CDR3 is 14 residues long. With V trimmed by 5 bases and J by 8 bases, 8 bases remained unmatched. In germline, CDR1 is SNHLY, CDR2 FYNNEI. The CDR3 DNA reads TGTGCCAGCAGTCAGGACAGGATAGGGGAAAAACTGTTTTTT. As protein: CASSQDRIGEKLFF.

The CDR3: CASSLTRTGGADTQYF. Written as DNA, the CDR3 is TGTGCCAGCAGCTTGACCCGGACAGGGGGGGCAGATACGCAGTATTTT. The J gene is TRBJ2-3, the V gene TRBV5-6, with 10 bases identical to TRBD1. Looked up from germline, CDR1 is SGHDT and CDR2 is YYEEEE. The CDR3 has 16 residues. The J segment lost 4 bases and the V segment lost 1 base, leaving 6 bases of the junction unmatched.

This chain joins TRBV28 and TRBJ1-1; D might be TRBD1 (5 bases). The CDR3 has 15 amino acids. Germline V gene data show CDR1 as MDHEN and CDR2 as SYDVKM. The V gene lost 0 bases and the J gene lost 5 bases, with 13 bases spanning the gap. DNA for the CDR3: TGTGCCAGCAGTTTATGGGGCAGGGCGGGGACTGAAGCTTTCTTT. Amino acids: CASSLWGRAGTEAFF.

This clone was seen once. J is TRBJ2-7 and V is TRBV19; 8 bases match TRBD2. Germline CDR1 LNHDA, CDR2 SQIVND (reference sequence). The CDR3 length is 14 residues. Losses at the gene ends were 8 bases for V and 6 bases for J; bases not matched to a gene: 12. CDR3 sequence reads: CASSPGLASPEQYF. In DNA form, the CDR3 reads TGTGCCAGTTCACCCGGACTAGCTTCTCCCGAGCAGTACTTC.

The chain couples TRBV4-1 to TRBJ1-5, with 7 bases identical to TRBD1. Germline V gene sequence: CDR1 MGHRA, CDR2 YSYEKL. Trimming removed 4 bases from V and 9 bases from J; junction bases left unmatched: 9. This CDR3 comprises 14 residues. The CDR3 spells CASSPGTDIRPQHF. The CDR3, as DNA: TGCGCCAGCAGCCCCGGGACAGACATTAGGCCCCAGCATTTT.

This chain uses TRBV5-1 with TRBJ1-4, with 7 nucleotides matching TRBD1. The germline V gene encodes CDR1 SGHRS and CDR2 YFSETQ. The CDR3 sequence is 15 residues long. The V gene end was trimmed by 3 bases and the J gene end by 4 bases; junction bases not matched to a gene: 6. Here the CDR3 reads CASSSGTERNEKLFF. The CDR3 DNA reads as TGCGCCAGCAGCTCCGGGACAGAGCGTAATGAAAAACTGTTTTTT.

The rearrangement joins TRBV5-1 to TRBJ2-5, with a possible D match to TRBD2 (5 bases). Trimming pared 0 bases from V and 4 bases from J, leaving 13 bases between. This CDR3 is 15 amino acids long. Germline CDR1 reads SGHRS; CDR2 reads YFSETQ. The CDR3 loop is CASSLAAGYGETQYF. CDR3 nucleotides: TGCGCCAGCAGCTTGGCCGCGGGCTACGGAGAGACCCAGTACTTC.

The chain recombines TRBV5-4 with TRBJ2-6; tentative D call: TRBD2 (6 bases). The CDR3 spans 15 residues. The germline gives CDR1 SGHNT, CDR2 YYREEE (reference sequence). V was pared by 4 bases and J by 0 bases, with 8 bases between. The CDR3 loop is CASSRDFSGANVLTF. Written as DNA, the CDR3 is TGTGCCAGCAGCCGGGACTTCTCTGGGGCCAACGTCCTGACTTTC.

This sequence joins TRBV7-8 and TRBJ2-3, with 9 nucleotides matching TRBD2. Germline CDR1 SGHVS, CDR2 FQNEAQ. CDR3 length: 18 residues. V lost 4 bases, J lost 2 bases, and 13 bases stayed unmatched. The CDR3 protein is CASSSRTPTSGTTDTQYF. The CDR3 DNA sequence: TGTGCCAGCAGCTCCAGAACCCCGACTAGCGGAACCACAGATACGCAGTATTTT.

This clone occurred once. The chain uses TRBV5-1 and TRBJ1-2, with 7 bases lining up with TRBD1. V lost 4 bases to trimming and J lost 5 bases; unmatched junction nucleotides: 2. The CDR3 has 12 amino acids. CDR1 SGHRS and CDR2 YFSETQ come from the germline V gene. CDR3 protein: CASSPTGYGYTF. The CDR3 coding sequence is TGCGCCAGCAGCCCGACAGGGTATGGCTACACCTTC. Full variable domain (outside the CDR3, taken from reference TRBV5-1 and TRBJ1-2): KAGVTQTPRYLIKTRGQQVTLSCSPISGHRSVSWYQQTPGQGLQFLFEYFSETQRNKGNFPGRFSGRQFSNSRSEMNVSTLELGDSALYLCASSPTGYGYTFGSGTRLTVV.

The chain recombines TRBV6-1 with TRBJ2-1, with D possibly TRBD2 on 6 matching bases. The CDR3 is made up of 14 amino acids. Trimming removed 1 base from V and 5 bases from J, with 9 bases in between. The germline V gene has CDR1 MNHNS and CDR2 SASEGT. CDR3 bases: TGTGCCAGCAGTGAAGAGTGGACTAACAATGAGCAGTTCTTC. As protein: CASSEEWTNNEQFF.

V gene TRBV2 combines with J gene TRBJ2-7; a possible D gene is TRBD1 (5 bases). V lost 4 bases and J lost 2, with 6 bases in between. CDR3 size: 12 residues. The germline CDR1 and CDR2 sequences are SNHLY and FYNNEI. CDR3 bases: TGTGCCAGCAGTGGGGGCACCTACGAGCAGTACTTC. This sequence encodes CASSGGTYEQYF.

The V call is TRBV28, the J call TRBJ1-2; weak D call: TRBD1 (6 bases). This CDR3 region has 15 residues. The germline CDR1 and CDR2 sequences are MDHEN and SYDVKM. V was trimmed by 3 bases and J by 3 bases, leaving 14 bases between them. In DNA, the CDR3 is TGTGCCAGCAGTTTGTGGAGCGAGGGGGACTATGGCTACACCTTC. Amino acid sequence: CASSLWSEGDYGYTF.

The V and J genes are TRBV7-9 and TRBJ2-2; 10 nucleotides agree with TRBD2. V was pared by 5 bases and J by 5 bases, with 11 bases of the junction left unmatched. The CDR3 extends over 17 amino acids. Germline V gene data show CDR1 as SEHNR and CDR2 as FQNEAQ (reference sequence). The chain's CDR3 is CASSPSSGRAKTGELFF. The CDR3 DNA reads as TGTGCCAGCAGCCCATCGAGCGGGAGGGCCAAGACCGGGGAGCTGTTTTTT. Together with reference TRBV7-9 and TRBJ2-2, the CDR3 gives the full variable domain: DTGVSQNPRHKITKRGQNVTFRCDPISEHNRLYWYRQTLGQGPEFLTYFQNEAQLEKSRLLSDRFSAERPKGSFSTLEIQRTEQGDSAMYLCASSPSSGRAKTGELFFGEGSRLTVL.

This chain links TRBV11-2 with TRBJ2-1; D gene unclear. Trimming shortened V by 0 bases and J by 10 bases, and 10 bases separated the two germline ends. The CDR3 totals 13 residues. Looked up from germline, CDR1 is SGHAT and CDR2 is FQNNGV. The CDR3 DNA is TGTGCCAGCAGCTTAGATGCGGCTTACGAGCAGTTCTTC. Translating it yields CASSLDAAYEQFF. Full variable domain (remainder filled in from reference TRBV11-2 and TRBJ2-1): EAGVAQSPRYKIIEKRQSVAFWCNPISGHATLYWYQQILGQGPKLLIQFQNNGVVDDSQLPKDRFSAERLKGVDSTLKIQPAKLEDSAVYLCASSLDAAYEQFFGPGTRLTVL.

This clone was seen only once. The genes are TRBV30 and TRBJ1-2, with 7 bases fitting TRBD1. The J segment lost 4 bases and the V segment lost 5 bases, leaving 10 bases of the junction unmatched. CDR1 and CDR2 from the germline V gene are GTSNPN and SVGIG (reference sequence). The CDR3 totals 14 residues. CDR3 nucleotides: TGTGCCTGGGCTAGGGACAGAACAATCTATGGCTACACCTTC. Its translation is CAWARDRTIYGYTF.

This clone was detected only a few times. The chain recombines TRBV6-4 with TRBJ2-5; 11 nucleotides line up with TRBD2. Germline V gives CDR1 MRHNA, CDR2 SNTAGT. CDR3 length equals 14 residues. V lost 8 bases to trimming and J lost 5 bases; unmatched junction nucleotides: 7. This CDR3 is CASGETSGSETQYF. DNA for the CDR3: TGTGCCAGCGGGGAAACTAGCGGGAGTGAGACCCAGTACTTC.

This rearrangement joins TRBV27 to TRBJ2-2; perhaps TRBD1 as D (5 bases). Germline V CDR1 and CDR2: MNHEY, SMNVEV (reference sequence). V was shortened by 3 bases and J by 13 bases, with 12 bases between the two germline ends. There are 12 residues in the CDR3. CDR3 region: CASSFGQGLLFF. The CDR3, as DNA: TGTGCCAGCAGTTTCGGGCAGGGTTTGCTGTTTTTT.

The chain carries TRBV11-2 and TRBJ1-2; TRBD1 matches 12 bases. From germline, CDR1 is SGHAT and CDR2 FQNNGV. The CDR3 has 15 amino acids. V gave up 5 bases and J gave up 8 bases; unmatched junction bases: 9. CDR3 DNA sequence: TGTGCCAGCAGCACGCGGGACAGGGGGCTGAGAGGCTACACCTTC. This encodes CASSTRDRGLRGYTF.

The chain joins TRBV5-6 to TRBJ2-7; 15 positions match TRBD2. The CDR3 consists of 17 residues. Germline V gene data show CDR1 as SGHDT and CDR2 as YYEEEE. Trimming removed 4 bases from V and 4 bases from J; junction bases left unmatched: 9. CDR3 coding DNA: TGTGCCAGCAGCAGGGGACTAGCGGGAGGCCTGCCTTACGAGCAGTACTTC. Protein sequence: CASSRGLAGGLPYEQYF.